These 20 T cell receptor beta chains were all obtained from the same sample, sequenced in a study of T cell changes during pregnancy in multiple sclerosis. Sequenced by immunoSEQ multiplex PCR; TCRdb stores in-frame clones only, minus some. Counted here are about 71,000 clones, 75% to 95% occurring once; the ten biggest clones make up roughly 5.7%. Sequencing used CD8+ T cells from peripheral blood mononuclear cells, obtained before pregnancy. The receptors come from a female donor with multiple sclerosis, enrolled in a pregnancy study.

CDR3 nucleotide sequence: TGCGCCAGCAGCTTGGTAGAGGATGAAGCTTTCTTT. This translates into CASSLVEDEAFF. The chain carries TRBV5-1 and TRBJ1-1; D is ambiguous. The germline CDR1 and CDR2 sequences are SGHRS and YFSETQ. V gave up 0 bases and J gave up 7 bases, with 7 bases separating them. This CDR3 region has 12 residues.

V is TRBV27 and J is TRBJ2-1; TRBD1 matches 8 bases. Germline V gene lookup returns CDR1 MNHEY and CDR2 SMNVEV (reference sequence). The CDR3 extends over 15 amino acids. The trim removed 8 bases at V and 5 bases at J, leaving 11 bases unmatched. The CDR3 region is CASVPGTGLNNEQFF. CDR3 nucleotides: TGTGCCAGCGTACCCGGGACAGGACTGAACAATGAGCAGTTCTTC.

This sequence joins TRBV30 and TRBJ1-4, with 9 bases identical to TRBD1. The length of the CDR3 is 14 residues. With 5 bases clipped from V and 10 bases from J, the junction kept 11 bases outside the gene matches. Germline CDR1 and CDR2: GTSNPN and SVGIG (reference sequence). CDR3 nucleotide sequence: TGTGCCTGGGGGCCGGGACAGGGCCCCGGAAAACTGTTTTTT. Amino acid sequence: CAWGPGQGPGKLFF.

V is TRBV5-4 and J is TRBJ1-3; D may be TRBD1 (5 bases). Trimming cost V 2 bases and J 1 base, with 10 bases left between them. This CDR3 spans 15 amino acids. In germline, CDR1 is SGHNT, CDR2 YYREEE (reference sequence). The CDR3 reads CASSLPGGSGNTIYF. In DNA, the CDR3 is TGTGCCAGCAGCTTACCCGGGGGATCTGGAAACACCATATATTTT.

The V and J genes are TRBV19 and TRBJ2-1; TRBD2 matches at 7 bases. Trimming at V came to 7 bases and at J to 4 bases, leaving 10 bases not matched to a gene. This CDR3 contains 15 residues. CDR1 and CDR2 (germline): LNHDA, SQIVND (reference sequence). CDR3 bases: TGTGCCAGTATAGGAGCGGGGTTTATGTACAATGAGCAGTTCTTC. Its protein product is CASIGAGFMYNEQFF.

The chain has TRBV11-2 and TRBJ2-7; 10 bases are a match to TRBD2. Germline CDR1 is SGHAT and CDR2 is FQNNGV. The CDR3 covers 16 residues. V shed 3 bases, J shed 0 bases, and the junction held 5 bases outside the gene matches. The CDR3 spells CASSFIAGGSSYEQYF. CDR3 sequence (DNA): TGTGCCAGCAGCTTCATAGCGGGGGGAAGCTCCTACGAGCAGTACTTC.

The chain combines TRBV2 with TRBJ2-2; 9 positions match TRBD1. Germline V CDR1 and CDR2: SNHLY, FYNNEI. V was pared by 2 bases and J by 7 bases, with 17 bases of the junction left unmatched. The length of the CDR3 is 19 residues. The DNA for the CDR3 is TGTGCCAGCAGTGAACAGGAAGAGGGACAGGGTTATCAGGACGGGGAGCTGTTTTTT. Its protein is CASSEQEEGQGYQDGELFF.

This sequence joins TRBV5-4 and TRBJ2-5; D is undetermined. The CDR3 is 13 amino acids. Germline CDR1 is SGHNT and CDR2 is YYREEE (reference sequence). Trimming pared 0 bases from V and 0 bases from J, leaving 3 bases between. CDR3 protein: CASSLGDQETQYF. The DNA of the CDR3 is TGTGCCAGCAGCTTGGGAGACCAAGAGACCCAGTACTTC.

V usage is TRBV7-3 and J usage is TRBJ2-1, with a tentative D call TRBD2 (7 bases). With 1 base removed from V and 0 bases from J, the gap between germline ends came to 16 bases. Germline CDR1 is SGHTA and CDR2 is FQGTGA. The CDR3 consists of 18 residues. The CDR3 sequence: CASSLMGGAPSSYNEQFF. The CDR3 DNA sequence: TGTGCCAGCAGCTTAATGGGGGGGGCCCCAAGCTCCTACAATGAGCAGTTCTTC.

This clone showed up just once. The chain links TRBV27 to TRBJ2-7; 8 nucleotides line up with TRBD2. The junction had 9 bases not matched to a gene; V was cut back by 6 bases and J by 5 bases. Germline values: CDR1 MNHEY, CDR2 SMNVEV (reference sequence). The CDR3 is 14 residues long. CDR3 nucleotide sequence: TGTGCCAGCAGCTCATTGGGTAGCGGGAACGAGCAGTACTTC. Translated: CASSSLGSGNEQYF.

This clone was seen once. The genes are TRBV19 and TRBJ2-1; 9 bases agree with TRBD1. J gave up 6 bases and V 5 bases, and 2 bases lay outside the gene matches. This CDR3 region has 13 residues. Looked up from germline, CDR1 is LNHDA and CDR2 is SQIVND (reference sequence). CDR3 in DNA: TGTGCCAGTAGTTACAGGGGGCCCAATGAGCAGTTCTTC. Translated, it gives CASSYRGPNEQFF.

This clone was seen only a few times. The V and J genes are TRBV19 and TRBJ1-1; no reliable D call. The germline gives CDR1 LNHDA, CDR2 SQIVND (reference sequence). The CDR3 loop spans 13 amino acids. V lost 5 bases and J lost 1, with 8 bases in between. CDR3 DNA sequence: TGTGCCAGTAGTTACAGCTGGAACACTGAAGCTTTCTTT. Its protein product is CASSYSWNTEAFF.

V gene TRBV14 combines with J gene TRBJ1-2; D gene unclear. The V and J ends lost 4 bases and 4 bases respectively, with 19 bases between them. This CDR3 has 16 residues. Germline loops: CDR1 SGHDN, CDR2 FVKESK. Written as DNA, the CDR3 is TGTGCCAGCAGCCCCGGGTCCGGAGCCTCCCCCTATGGCTACACCTTC. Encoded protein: CASSPGSGASPYGYTF. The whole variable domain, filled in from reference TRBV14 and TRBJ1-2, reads EAGVTQFPSHSVIEKGQTVTLRCDPISGHDNLYWYRRVMGKEIKFLLHFVKESKQDESGMPNNRFLAERTGGTYSTLKVQPAELEDSGVYFCASSPGSGASPYGYTFGSGTRLTVV.

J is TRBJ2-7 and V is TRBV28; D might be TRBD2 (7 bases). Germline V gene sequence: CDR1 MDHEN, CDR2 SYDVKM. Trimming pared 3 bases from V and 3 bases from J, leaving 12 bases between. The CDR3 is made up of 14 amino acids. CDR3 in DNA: TGTGCCAGCAGTTTGCGGGGGCCGATCTACGAGCAGTACTTC. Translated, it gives CASSLRGPIYEQYF.

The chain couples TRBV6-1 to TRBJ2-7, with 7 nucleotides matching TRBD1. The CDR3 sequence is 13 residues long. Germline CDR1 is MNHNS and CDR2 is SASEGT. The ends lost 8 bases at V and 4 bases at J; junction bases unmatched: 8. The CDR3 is CASLDRVGYEQYF. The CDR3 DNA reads TGTGCCAGCCTCGACAGGGTTGGGTACGAGCAGTACTTC.

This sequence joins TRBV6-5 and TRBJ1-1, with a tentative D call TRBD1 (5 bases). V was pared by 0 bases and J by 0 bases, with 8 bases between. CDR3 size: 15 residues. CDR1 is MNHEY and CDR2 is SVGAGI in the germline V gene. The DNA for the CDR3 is TGTGCCAGCAGTTACTCCGCAGGGATGAACACTGAAGCTTTCTTT. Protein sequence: CASSYSAGMNTEAFF.

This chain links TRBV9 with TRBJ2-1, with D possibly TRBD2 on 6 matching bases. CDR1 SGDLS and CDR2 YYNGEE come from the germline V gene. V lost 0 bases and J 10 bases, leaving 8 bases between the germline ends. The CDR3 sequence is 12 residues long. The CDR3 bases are TGTGCCAGCAGCGTAGCTGCGGGGGAGCAGTTCTTC. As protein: CASSVAAGEQFF.

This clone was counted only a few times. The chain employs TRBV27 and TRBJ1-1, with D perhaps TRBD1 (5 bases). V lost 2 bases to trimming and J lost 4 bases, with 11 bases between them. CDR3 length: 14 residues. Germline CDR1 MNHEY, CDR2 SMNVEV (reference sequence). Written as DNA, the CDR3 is TGTGCCAGCAGTTTAACAGGTGGCGGCACTGAAGCTTTCTTT. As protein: CASSLTGGGTEAFF.

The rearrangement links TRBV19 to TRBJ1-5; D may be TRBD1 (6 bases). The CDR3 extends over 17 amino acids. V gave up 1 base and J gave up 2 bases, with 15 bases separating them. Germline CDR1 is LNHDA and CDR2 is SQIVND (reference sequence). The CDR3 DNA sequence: TGTGCCAGTAGTATAGGTCAACAGGGAATCGGCAATCAGCCCCAGCATTTT. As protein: CASSIGQQGIGNQPQHF.

In DNA, the CDR3 is TGTGCCAGCAGCCCAGGGGTCAGAGGGACCACTGAAGCTTTCTTT. It codes for CASSPGVRGTTEAFF. The chain uses TRBV11-2 and TRBJ1-1, with D possibly matching TRBD1 (6 bases). CDR1 is SGHAT and CDR2 is FQNNGV in the germline V gene. The CDR3 runs to 15 residues. Trimming took off 5 bases at V and 4 bases at J, with 17 bases between the two ends.